The rows below give T cell receptor beta chains drawn from one sample of a study of shared clonotypes between healthy human individuals. Clones were read by immunoSEQ multiplex PCR, and TCRdb kept only the in-frame ones, dropping some. This table has about 480,000 clones, nearly 80% appearing once. The source material was PBMCs. The receptor set was obtained from a middle-aged woman in good health. Some clones in this sample may be carry-over from other donors' samples. Each CDR3 is given with its conserved first and last residue. A D gene is named only where the DNA matches it firmly. Some rows mark clone size as missing; the rest say once, few, many or name a class of expanded clone.

V gene	J gene	clone size	D gene	CDR3 protein	CDR3 DNA
TRBV28	TRBJ1-2	few	-	CASSSPGRTYGYTF	TGTGCCAGCAGCTCCCCGGGACGGACCTATGGCTACACCTTC
TRBV11-2	TRBJ2-3	-	TRBD2	CASSSAWVSGSPDTQYF	TGTGCCAGCAGCTCCGCGTGGGTTAGCGGGAGTCCAGATACGCAGTATTTT
TRBV6-1	TRBJ1-3	few	TRBD1	CASSWDRASGNTIYF	TGTGCCAGCAGTTGGGACAGGGCTTCTGGAAACACCATATATTTT
TRBV10-3	TRBJ1-4	-	-	CAISDPGGPAEKLFF	TGTGCCATCAGTGACCCGGGGGGACCTGCTGAAAAACTGTTTTTT
TRBV6-5	TRBJ2-7	-	-	CASKLGGAGAYEQYF	TGTGCCAGCAAGCTTGGTGGGGCAGGGGCCTACGAGCAGTACTTC
TRBV28	TRBJ2-7	-	TRBD2	CASFASGRVFEQYF	TGTGCCAGCTTCGCTAGCGGGAGGGTTTTCGAGCAGTACTTC
TRBV11-2	TRBJ2-5	-	TRBD1	CASSQTGGRETQYF	TGTGCCAGCAGCCAGACAGGGGGCCGGGAGACCCAGTACTTC
TRBV2	TRBJ2-5	-	-	CASREGQQETQYF	TGTGCCAGCAGAGAAGGACAGCAAGAGACCCAGTACTTC
TRBV19	TRBJ2-2	-	-	CASSRGTNTGELFF	TGTGCCAGTAGTCGAGGGACGAACACCGGGGAGCTGTTTTTT
TRBV28	TRBJ1-2	-	-	CASTRGGQDYGYTF	TGTGCCAGCACCCGGGGGGGGCAGGACTATGGCTACACCTTC
TRBV14	TRBJ1-1	-	TRBD1	CASSQFFGTGKMNTEAFF	TGTGCCAGCAGCCAGTTTTTCGGGACAGGAAAAATGAACACTGAAGCTTTCTTT
TRBV10-3	TRBJ2-7	-	-	CAISSLAGTGTYEQYF	TGTGCCATCAGTTCTCTCGCCGGGACTGGGACTTACGAGCAGTACTTC
TRBV6-4	TRBJ2-3	-	-	CASSEDVGDTQYF	TGTGCCAGCAGCGAGGATGTCGGGGATACGCAGTATTTT
TRBV6-5	TRBJ2-7	-	TRBD1	CASSSWTGQSYEQYF	TGTGCCAGCAGTAGTTGGACAGGGCAATCCTACGAGCAGTACTTC
TRBV27	TRBJ1-1	-	-	CASSLRRGGLEAFF	TGTGCCAGCAGTTTAAGACGCGGGGGCCTTGAAGCTTTCTTT
TRBV19	TRBJ2-7	-	-	CASSDVSYEQYF	TGTGCCAGTAGCGACGTCTCCTACGAGCAGTACTTC
TRBV5-1	TRBJ2-1	-	TRBD2	CASSFRGAGGPGNEQFF	TGCGCCAGCAGCTTTCGAGGAGCGGGAGGGCCGGGTAATGAGCAGTTCTTC
TRBV4-1	TRBJ2-7	-	TRBD2	CASSQTGTSANRYF	TGCGCCAGCAGCCAAACGGGGACTAGCGCGAACCGGTACTTC
TRBV19	TRBJ1-1	few	TRBD1	CASSIGDRETEAFF	TGTGCCAGTAGTATAGGCGACAGGGAAACTGAAGCTTTCTTT
TRBV10-3	TRBJ2-7	once	TRBD1	CAASPGTGVLEQYF	TGTGCCGCATCCCCCGGGACAGGGGTTCTGGAGCAGTACTTC
TRBV2	TRBJ2-7	-	-	CASNLAYEQYF	TGTGCCAGCAACCTAGCGTACGAGCAGTACTTC
TRBV7-6	TRBJ2-2	-	-	CASSQLTGVTGELFF	TGTGCCAGCAGCCAGCTGACTGGGGTCACCGGGGAGCTGTTTTTT
TRBV30	TRBJ1-5	-	-	CAWSVRGGGDQPQHF	TGTGCCTGGAGTGTACGGGGGGGAGGGGATCAGCCCCAGCATTTT
TRBV4-2	TRBJ1-4	-	TRBD1	CASSQVETGGAKEKLFF	TGTGCCAGCAGCCAAGTTGAGACAGGGGGCGCGAAGGAAAAACTGTTTTTT
TRBV5-1	TRBJ2-2	-	-	CASSLPGRTTGELFF	TGCGCCAGCAGCTTGCCCGGCAGAACCACCGGGGAGCTGTTTTTT
TRBV5-4	TRBJ2-2	-	-	CASSRDRTGELFF	TGTGCCAGCAGCCGGGACCGCACCGGGGAGCTGTTTTTT
TRBV4-2	TRBJ2-7	once	-	CASSQGPERLEQYF	TGTGCCAGCAGCCAGGGACCGGAGAGGCTCGAGCAGTACTTC
TRBV28	TRBJ2-7	-	-	CASTPHPGYEQYF	TGTGCCAGCACCCCTCATCCGGGCTACGAGCAGTACTTC
TRBV7-3	TRBJ1-2	-	TRBD1	CASSQQPGQSAVVTF	TGTGCCAGCAGCCAACAGCCGGGACAGTCCGCAGTTGTCACCTTC
TRBV7-3	TRBJ2-2	-	-	CASSASANTGELFF	TGTGCCAGCAGCGCAAGCGCGAACACCGGGGAGCTGTTTTTT
TRBV4-1	TRBJ2-2	-	-	CAGSGTMNTGELFF	TGCGCCGGTTCCGGGACAATGAACACCGGGGAGCTGTTTTTT
TRBV15	TRBJ2-1	-	TRBD2	CATSRDREGPSGLNEQFF	TGTGCCACCAGCAGAGATCGGGAGGGTCCTAGCGGCCTCAATGAGCAGTTCTTC
TRBV7-5	TRBJ2-7	-	-	CVRSLASGAVYEQYF	TGTGTCAGAAGCTTAGCATCGGGGGCGGTCTACGAGCAGTACTTC